These T cell receptor beta chains were read from a single sample in a study of T cells in Graves' hyperthyroidism and ophthalmopathy. Each CDR3 protein is one row after TCRdb ran MiXCR on the multiplex PCR reads. The table records hundreds of thousands of distinct CDR3 sequences, about a third of them present only once. The source material was blood. The receptors here all came from a woman in her thirties or forties with Graves' hyperthyroidism. Both conserved end residues are part of each CDR3. A D gene is named only where the DNA matches it firmly. Clone size, where shown, is once, few, many, or a class for clones that have expanded.

size: few
V: TRBV29-1
J: TRBJ1-1
D: NA
CDR3: CSGGQSNTEAFF
DNA: TGCAGCGGGGGACAATCGAACACTGAAGCTTTCTTT

size: NA
V: TRBV6-5
J: TRBJ2-2
D: NA
CDR3: CASSYILPGVKNTGELFF
DNA: TGTGCCAGCAGTTACATTTTACCGGGGGTTAAAAACACCGGGGAGCTGTTTTTT

size: NA
V: TRBV20-1
J: TRBJ1-5
D: NA
CDR3: CSSKPGHRDQPQHF
DNA: TGCAGTTCAAAACCGGGACACAGAGATCAGCCCCAGCATTTT

size: many
V: TRBV29-1
J: TRBJ1-4
D: NA
CDR3: CSASSYGPEKLFF
DNA: TGCAGCGCCTCCAGCTACGGCCCTGAAAAACTGTTTTTT

size: NA
V: TRBV24-1
J: TRBJ2-3
D: NA
CDR3: CATSDRSDTQYF
DNA: TGTGCCACCAGCGACAGGTCAGATACGCAGTATTTT

size: NA
V: TRBV2
J: TRBJ2-7
D: TRBD1
CDR3: CASRGRDRNYEQYF
DNA: TGTGCCAGCAGGGGCCGGGACAGGAACTACGAGCAGTACTTC

size: NA
V: TRBV6-5
J: TRBJ2-7
D: TRBD1
CDR3: CASSIVGTDSYEQYF
DNA: TGTGCCAGTAGTATAGTTGGGACAGACTCCTACGAGCAGTACTTC

size: NA
V: TRBV20-1
J: TRBJ2-7
D: NA
CDR3: CSAPNTLDPTRSYEQYF
DNA: TGCAGTGCTCCGAATACTCTGGACCCAACCCGATCCTACGAGCAGTACTTC

size: many
V: TRBV10-3
J: TRBJ1-1
D: NA
CDR3: CAISEGGSEAFF
DNA: TGTGCCATCAGTGAGGGGGGGAGTGAAGCTTTCTTT

size: NA
V: TRBV6-4
J: TRBJ1-1
D: TRBD1
CDR3: CASRETTGGWTEAFF
DNA: TGTGCCAGCAGGGAGACAACAGGGGGGTGGACTGAAGCTTTCTTT

size: NA
V: TRBV6-5
J: TRBJ1-4
D: NA
CDR3: CASSYSTGRDEKLFF
DNA: TGTGCCAGCAGTTACTCGACGGGGAGGGATGAAAAACTGTTTTTT

size: NA
V: TRBV30
J: TRBJ1-2
D: NA
CDR3: CASWRRENYGYTF
DNA: TGTGCCTCCTGGAGAAGGGAGAACTATGGCTACACCTTC

size: many
V: TRBV6-6
J: TRBJ1-2
D: NA
CDR3: CASSPVGSGYTF
DNA: TGTGCCAGCAGTCCGGTGGGAAGTGGCTACACCTTC

size: many
V: TRBV7-8
J: TRBJ1-2
D: NA
CDR3: CASSLRPSNYGYTF
DNA: TGTGCCAGCAGCTTAAGGCCAAGTAACTATGGCTACACCTTC

size: many
V: TRBV19
J: TRBJ2-7
D: NA
CDR3: CASSTGPGEQYF
DNA: TGTGCCAGTAGTACCGGACCGGGGGAGCAGTACTTC

size: NA
V: TRBV20-1
J: TRBJ2-7
D: NA
CDR3: CSARTLAATYEQYF
DNA: TGCAGTGCAAGAACTCTAGCAGCCACCTACGAGCAGTACTTC

size: NA
V: TRBV5-1
J: TRBJ1-4
D: NA
CDR3: CASGLGQGIEKLFF
DNA: TGCGCCAGCGGCTTGGGCCAGGGAATTGAAAAACTGTTTTTT

size: NA
V: TRBV7-3
J: TRBJ2-2
D: TRBD1
CDR3: CASSRDRDGGELFF
DNA: TGTGCCAGCAGCAGAGACAGGGATGGCGGGGAGCTGTTTTTT

size: many
V: TRBV10-2
J: TRBJ1-3
D: TRBD1
CDR3: CASRHRGDNTIYF
DNA: TGCGCCAGCAGGCACAGGGGGGACAACACCATATATTTT

size: many
V: TRBV19
J: TRBJ1-1
D: NA
CDR3: CASSNGGEPNTEAFF
DNA: TGTGCCAGTAGCAACGGAGGAGAGCCGAACACTGAAGCTTTCTTT